These 32 T cell receptor beta chains originate from one sample sequenced in a study of shared clonotypes between healthy human individuals. Sequenced by immunoSEQ multiplex PCR; TCRdb stores in-frame clones only, minus some. This sample has 1.6 million or so clones, with approximately 98.5% found just once. The sequenced material came from naive CD4+ T cells sorted from blood. The subset: CD45RA+ positively selected. The receptors stem from a young man in good health.

This chain uses TRBV29-1 with TRBJ2-7; 7 nucleotides align to TRBD2. The junction had 6 bases not matched to a gene; V was cut back by 6 bases and J by 4 bases. There are 12 residues in the CDR3. Germline V gives CDR1 SQVTM, CDR2 ANQGSEA. The CDR3: CSVAGRKYEQYF. In DNA form, the CDR3 reads TGCAGCGTCGCCGGGAGGAAGTACGAGCAGTACTTC.

The chain couples TRBV28 to TRBJ1-5; 9 bases line up with TRBD1. CDR3 length: 18 residues. V was pared by 8 bases and J by 0 bases, with 14 bases of the junction left unmatched. Germline lookup yields CDR1 MDHEN and CDR2 SYDVKM. This chain's CDR3 is CASGRTGGLTYSNQPQHF. In DNA form, the CDR3 reads TGTGCCAGCGGACGAACAGGGGGCCTAACATATAGCAATCAGCCCCAGCATTTT.

The chain couples TRBV5-1 to TRBJ2-5; D might be TRBD1 (5 bases). Germline CDR1 is SGHRS and CDR2 is YFSETQ. This CDR3 is 13 amino acids long. Trimming removed 5 bases from V and 2 bases from J, with 10 bases in between. The CDR3 loop is CASRLGPQETQYF. The CDR3 DNA follows: TGCGCCAGCAGACTGGGGCCTCAAGAGACCCAGTACTTC. The complete variable domain, with remaining parts taken from reference TRBV5-1 and TRBJ2-5, reads KAGVTQTPRYLIKTRGQQVTLSCSPISGHRSVSWYQQTPGQGLQFLFEYFSETQRNKGNFPGRFSGRQFSNSRSEMNVSTLELGDSALYLCASRLGPQETQYFGPGTRLLVL.

The chain recombines TRBV18 with TRBJ2-5, with a tentative D call TRBD2 (5 bases). Per the germline V gene, CDR1 is KGHSH and CDR2 is LQKENI. Trimming shortened V by 4 bases and J by 1 base, and 13 bases separated the two germline ends. The CDR3 sequence is 15 residues long. This chain's CDR3 is CASSLDLSFQETQYF. Written as DNA, the CDR3 is TGTGCCAGCTCACTGGACTTATCGTTCCAAGAGACCCAGTACTTC. Based on the CDR3 plus reference TRBV18 and TRBJ2-5, the full variable domain is NAGVMQNPRHLVRRRGQEARLRCSPMKGHSHVYWYRQLPEEGLKFMVYLQKENIIDESGMPKERFSAEFPKEGPSILRIQQVVRGDSAAYFCASSLDLSFQETQYFGPGTRLLVL.

As DNA, the CDR3 is TGTGCCAGCTCAGAGGAGGGACGGCCGTACTTC. Translating gives CASSEEGRPYF. The rearrangement links TRBV18 to TRBJ2-7; D possibly corresponds to TRBD2 (6 bases). The CDR3 has 11 amino acids. Between the trimmed V and J ends, which lost 5 bases and 12 bases, there was a span of 14 bases. Germline lookup yields CDR1 KGHSH and CDR2 LQKENI.

The rearrangement uses TRBV5-8 and TRBJ1-1; D not certain. This CDR3 is built from 13 residues. The ends were cut back, 1 base at V and 4 bases at J, with 8 bases in the middle. Germline CDR1 reads SGHTS; CDR2 reads YDEGEE. This CDR3 reads CASSLSRVTEAFF. DNA of the CDR3: TGTGCCAGCAGCTTGAGTCGGGTCACTGAAGCTTTCTTT.

The rearrangement links TRBV7-7 to TRBJ1-2; 8 bases are a match to TRBD1. The CDR3 is made up of 15 amino acids. Germline V gene data show CDR1 as SSHAT and CDR2 as FNYEAQ (reference sequence). The V and J ends lost 5 bases and 3 bases, in that order; junction bases with no gene match: 8. The CDR3 nucleotides read TGTGCCAGCAGCCCAGGAGGGGGACAGGACTATGGCTACACCTTC. This gives the protein CASSPGGGQDYGYTF.

This chain uses TRBV11-2 with TRBJ2-1, with unresolved D. V was clipped by 5 bases and J by 10 bases, with 12 bases between them. From germline, CDR1 is SGHAT and CDR2 FQNNGV. The CDR3 covers 12 residues. The CDR3 sequence: CASSPYWMEQFF. CDR3 nucleotides: TGTGCCAGCAGCCCCTACTGGATGGAGCAGTTCTTC.

V and J are TRBV14 and TRBJ2-1; D is unresolved. Germline values: CDR1 SGHDN, CDR2 FVKESK. CDR3 length equals 15 residues. V lost 0 bases to trimming and J lost 5 bases, with 11 bases between them. This chain's CDR3 is CASSQDLHRNNEQFF. The DNA for the CDR3 is TGTGCCAGCAGCCAAGATTTGCACAGAAACAATGAGCAGTTCTTC.

With regard to this clone: The sample contains more than one DNA sequence encoding this CDR3. This chain connects TRBV28 to TRBJ2-7; D is undetermined. CDR3 size: 13 residues. Trimming removed 2 bases from V and 0 bases from J, with 5 bases in between. Germline V gene lookup returns CDR1 MDHEN and CDR2 SYDVKM. This CDR3 reads CASSLLVSYEQYF. In DNA form, the CDR3 reads TGTGCCAGCAGTTTACTCGTCTCCTACGAGCAGTACTTC.

This chain's CDR3 is CASSHPGQGAYEQYF. CDR3 sequence (DNA): TGCGCCAGCAGCCATCCGGGACAGGGGGCCTACGAGCAGTACTTC. This chain uses TRBV4-3 with TRBJ2-7; 11 bases are shared with TRBD1. J was trimmed by 2 bases and V by 3 bases; bases with no gene match: 3. The CDR3 sequence is 15 residues long. The germline CDR1 and CDR2 sequences are LGHNA and YSLEER.

This sequence joins TRBV19 and TRBJ2-3, with D unresolved. This CDR3 region has 13 residues. Trimming shortened V by 4 bases and J by 2 bases, and 7 bases separated the two germline ends. CDR1 and CDR2 from the germline V gene are LNHDA and SQIVND (reference sequence). Here the CDR3 DNA reads TGTGCCAGTAGTAACTACCCCACAGATACGCAGTATTTT. Translated: CASSNYPTDTQYF. Using reference TRBV19 and TRBJ2-3 for the parts outside the CDR3, the full variable domain is DGGITQSPKYLFRKEGQNVTLSCEQNLNHDAMYWYRQDPGQGLRLIYYSQIVNDFQKGDIAEGYSVSREKKESFPLTVTSAQKNPTAFYLCASSNYPTDTQYFGPGTRLTVL.

Regarding this clone: Different DNA sequences within this sample yield the same CDR3. This chain uses TRBV5-1 with TRBJ1-1; D uncertain. V shed 0 bases and J shed 1 base, with 7 bases lying between them. The germline gives CDR1 SGHRS, CDR2 YFSETQ. CDR3 size: 14 residues. CDR3 sequence reads: CASSLVGGNTEAFF. Here the CDR3 DNA reads TGCGCCAGCAGCTTGGTAGGTGGGAACACTGAAGCTTTCTTT.

V and J are TRBV5-1 and TRBJ1-2; D unresolved. In germline, CDR1 is SGHRS, CDR2 YFSETQ. The germline V and J ends were trimmed by 4 bases and 1 base, with 8 bases remaining between them. This CDR3 is 13 amino acids long. The CDR3 reads CASSMTYNYGYTF. The CDR3, as DNA: TGCGCCAGCAGCATGACATATAACTATGGCTACACCTTC.

This clone was seen only once. The chain recombines TRBV7-8 with TRBJ1-2; 9 bases line up with TRBD1. Germline assignment: CDR1 SGHVS and CDR2 FQNEAQ. Trimming removed 5 bases from V and 1 base from J; junction bases left unmatched: 11. CDR3 length: 17 amino acids. CDR3 protein: CASSEGQGRRLNYGYTF. CDR3 nucleotides: TGTGCCAGCAGCGAAGGACAGGGGAGAAGACTTAACTATGGCTACACCTTC.

V and J are TRBV9 and TRBJ1-2, with TRBD1 as a possible D gene (5 bases). Trimming left V 3 bases short and J 8 bases short, with 17 bases between. This CDR3 region has 14 residues. Looked up from germline, CDR1 is SGDLS and CDR2 is YYNGEE. CDR3 protein: CASSAGTTNPGYTF. CDR3 nucleotides: TGTGCCAGCAGCGCTGGGACGACTAACCCCGGCTACACCTTC.

Remarks on this clone: This same CDR3 is encoded by further DNA sequences in the sample. The chain links TRBV5-1 to TRBJ2-1; 8 positions agree with TRBD2. The junction had 2 bases not matched to a gene; V was cut back by 3 bases and J by 0 bases. Germline CDR1 SGHRS, CDR2 YFSETQ. This CDR3 comprises 15 residues. Written as DNA, the CDR3 is TGCGCCAGCAGCTCCGGGACTAGCTCCTACAATGAGCAGTTCTTC. This sequence encodes CASSSGTSSYNEQFF.

This clone was seen only once. The genes are TRBV28 and TRBJ1-5; 8 bases match TRBD1. CDR3 length: 14 residues. V dropped 7 bases and J dropped 3; count of bases not matched to a gene: 5. Germline CDR1 reads MDHEN; CDR2 reads SYDVKM. The DNA for the CDR3 is TGTGCCAGCACCGACAGGGGACCCAATCAGCCCCAGCATTTT. It yields the protein CASTDRGPNQPQHF.

The chain couples TRBV14 to TRBJ2-3, with D perhaps TRBD2 (6 bases). The germline V and J ends were trimmed by 0 bases and 2 bases, with 18 bases remaining between them. This CDR3 is built from 18 residues. Germline V lookup: CDR1 SGHDN, CDR2 FVKESK. In DNA form, the CDR3 reads TGTGCCAGCAGCCAAGATGCCGTGACTAGTTGGGCCACAGATACGCAGTATTTT. It codes for CASSQDAVTSWATDTQYF.

A note on this clone: Different DNA sequences within this sample yield the same CDR3. The chain employs TRBV2 and TRBJ2-7, with 8 bases identical to TRBD1. V gave up 6 bases and J gave up 2 bases; unmatched junction bases: 6. CDR1 is SNHLY and CDR2 is FYNNEI in the germline V gene. The CDR3 is 14 residues long. CDR3 in DNA: TGTGCCAGCAGCGCCGGACAGGGACCCTACGAGCAGTACTTC. This encodes CASSAGQGPYEQYF.

As concerns this clone: Other DNA sequences in this specimen translate into the identical CDR3. The chain employs TRBV18 and TRBJ2-2; TRBD1 agrees at 8 bases. This CDR3 has 14 amino acids. The germline CDR1 and CDR2 sequences are KGHSH and LQKENI. Germline trimming cut 2 bases from V and 4 bases from J; bases unmatched to any gene: 0. The CDR3 coding sequence is TGTGCCAGCTCACCAGGACAGGGCACCGGGGAGCTGTTTTTT. It is translated as CASSPGQGTGELFF.

The count of this clone is one. This rearrangement joins TRBV28 to TRBJ2-7; D may correspond to TRBD1 or TRBD2 (5 bases each). This CDR3 is 17 amino acids long. Trimming cost V 3 bases and J 1 base, with 19 bases left between them. Germline V gene data show CDR1 as MDHEN and CDR2 as SYDVKM. CDR3 coding DNA: TGTGCCAGCAGTTTTATTCCTCCAGGGTCGGGATCCTACGAGCAGTACTTC. It translates to CASSFIPPGSGSYEQYF.

The rearrangement uses TRBV19 and TRBJ2-5, with a weak D call TRBD1 (6 bases). From germline, CDR1 is LNHDA and CDR2 SQIVND (reference sequence). The V and J ends lost 11 bases and 5 bases respectively, with 24 bases between them. CDR3 length: 15 residues. Here the CDR3 reads CAHAPRDTPRETQYF. CDR3 DNA sequence: TGTGCCCACGCCCCCCGGGACACTCCTCGGGAGACCCAGTACTTC.

This chain links TRBV7-9 with TRBJ2-3; either TRBD1 or TRBD2 may fit D (5 bases each). Trimming took 6 bases from V and 7 from J, leaving 17 bases between them. Germline V gives CDR1 SEHNR, CDR2 FQNEAQ (reference sequence). CDR3 length equals 14 residues. Here the CDR3 DNA reads TGTGCCAGCAGTCCTTTGGGGGAAGGAAATACGCAGTATTTT. Amino acids: CASSPLGEGNTQYF.

The chain is built from TRBV5-6 and TRBJ1-1; 7 bases are a match to TRBD1. V was clipped by 4 bases and J by 0 bases; unmatched bases: 3. The CDR3 sequence is 14 residues long. CDR1 is SGHDT and CDR2 is YYEEEE in the germline V gene. CDR3 loop: CASSPDRLNTEAFF. Written as DNA, the CDR3 is TGTGCCAGCAGCCCGGACAGGCTGAACACTGAAGCTTTCTTT. Together with reference TRBV5-6 and TRBJ1-1, the CDR3 gives the full variable domain: DAGVTQSPTHLIKTRGQQVTLRCSPKSGHDTVSWYQQALGQGPQFIFQYYEEEERQRGNFPDRFSGHQFPNYSSELNVNALLLGDSALYLCASSPDRLNTEAFFGQGTRLTVV.

This clone was found once. The chain couples TRBV6-5 to TRBJ2-7; TRBD2 agrees at 11 bases. J gave up 0 bases and V 6 bases, and 4 bases lay outside the gene matches. This CDR3 contains 15 residues. The germline gives CDR1 MNHEY, CDR2 SVGAGI. CDR3 nucleotides: TGTGCCAGCAGCAGAACTAGCGGGAGCTCCTACGAGCAGTACTTC. This codes for CASSRTSGSSYEQYF.

Comment on this clone: At one end, the junction sequence differs from germline, possibly due to a read error. The rearrangement links TRBV6-1 to TRBJ2-2; unclear D gene. The V gene's germline CDR1 is MNHNS and CDR2 SASEGT. The CDR3 is 16 amino acids. The CDR3 sequence is CASREGRHVGTGELFF. As DNA, the CDR3 is TGTGCCAGCAGGGAAGGGCGGCACGTAGGCACCGGGGAGCTGTTTTTT.

This chain connects TRBV19 to TRBJ2-2; D is undetermined. CDR3 length equals 15 residues. CDR1 is LNHDA, CDR2 SQIVND, per germline (reference sequence). V was cut by 3 bases and J by 5 bases, with 13 bases left in between. This CDR3 reads CASSIESQRTGELFF. DNA of the CDR3: TGTGCCAGTAGTATCGAGAGTCAACGGACCGGGGAGCTGTTTTTT.

Details on this clone: The sample holds other DNA sequences that translate to the same CDR3. V is TRBV2 and J is TRBJ1-1; 8 nucleotides align to TRBD1. Germline V gene data show CDR1 as SNHLY and CDR2 as FYNNEI. Unmatched junction bases numbered 5, after V lost 8 bases and J lost 6 bases. The CDR3 has 12 residues. The CDR3 loop reads CASRDRGAEAFF. CDR3 nucleotides: TGTGCCAGCCGAGACAGGGGAGCTGAAGCTTTCTTT.

The rearrangement uses TRBV28 and TRBJ2-7, with 9 positions matching TRBD1. Germline trimming cut 5 bases from V and 0 bases from J; bases unmatched to any gene: 2. The CDR3 runs to 14 residues. Germline V gene data show CDR1 as MDHEN and CDR2 as SYDVKM. Here the CDR3 DNA reads TGTGCCAGCAGTGGGACAGGGAGCTCCTACGAGCAGTACTTC. It codes for CASSGTGSSYEQYF.

The CDR3 spells CASSGQGQTNEQFF. The DNA for the CDR3 is TGTGCCAGCAGCGGGCAGGGACAAACGAATGAGCAGTTCTTC. V gene TRBV9 combines with J gene TRBJ2-1; perhaps TRBD1 as D (6 bases). Germline V gives CDR1 SGDLS, CDR2 YYNGEE. There are 14 residues in the CDR3. The V end lost 3 bases, the J end lost 7 bases, and 14 bases lay between the germline ends.

This chain links TRBV2 with TRBJ1-2, with TRBD1 as a possible D gene (5 bases). Trimming removed 7 bases from V and 3 bases from J, with 15 bases in between. The CDR3 is 14 residues long. Germline CDR1 is SNHLY and CDR2 is FYNNEI. The CDR3 sequence: CASIRERSDYGYTF. As DNA, the CDR3 is TGTGCCAGCATCAGGGAAAGGTCGGACTATGGCTACACCTTC.